This section outlines one TCR beta chain sequence together with its context. Its antigen is currently unknown. These data are taken from a study of high-grade serous ovarian cancer treatment subgroups. Study context: Samples averaged 14,192 reads and thousands of unique TCR beta rearrangements.

Overall study findings and caveats: Tumors within one patient showed repertoire similarity of about 0.095 to 0.79. These tumor repertoires lack spatial information from bulk sequencing.

The tumor samples were collected prior to definitive surgery or chemotherapy. CDR3 length: 14 residues. In germline, CDR1 is LNHDA, CDR2 SQIVND (reference sequence). Trimming removed 1 base at V and 0 bases at J, with 7 bases between. Profiled with immunoSEQ multiplex PCR; TCRdb holds only in-frame clones, not every one. The sample has roughly 3,000 clones, around 63% seen once. Input material: tumor tissue. The V gene is TRBV19, the J gene TRBJ2-7, with a possible D match to TRBD2 (5 bases). The clonotype originates from a human donor with high-grade serous ovarian cancer. The CDR3 spells CASSIGGISYEQYF. DNA of the CDR3: TGTGCCAGTAGTATAGGAGGGATCTCCTACGAGCAGTACTTC.